Listed below are T cell receptor beta chains from one sample, sequenced in a study of blood T cell repertoires in COVID-19. Only in-frame clones appear in the TCRdb table, and some are missing; sequencing was by immunoSEQ multiplex PCR. The data contain approximately 23,000 clones, 90% of them seen just once; the ten biggest clones take up about 2.5%. Sequenced input: peripheral blood. The source of these receptors is an older man with acute or convalescent COVID-19. The CDR3 runs from the conserved cysteine through the conserved F or W. The order of the fields is J gene, D gene, clone size, V gene, CDR3 DNA, CDR3 protein. A D gene is named only where the DNA matches it firmly. Size is omitted from some rows. Given values are once, few, many or a class for expanded clones.

>TRBJ2-1|-|few|TRBV7-2
TGTGCCAGCAGCTTCGAGGGAGGCCCCCACAATGAGCAGTTCTTC
CASSFEGGPHNEQFF
>TRBJ2-7|-|-|TRBV7-2
TGTGCCAGCAGCTTAAGCCTAACCTACGAGCAGTACTTC
CASSLSLTYEQYF
>TRBJ2-7|TRBD1|-|TRBV5-4
TGTGCCAGCAGCTTAGACAGGGCCTCCTACGAGCAGTACTTC
CASSLDRASYEQYF
>TRBJ1-5|-|-|TRBV30
TGTGCCTGGAGGGGGAGCGGCAATCAGCCCCAGCATTTT
CAWRGSGNQPQHF
>TRBJ2-1|-|-|TRBV5-8
TGTGCCAGCAGCTTGGTCCTGGGGCAGGGGCTTCTCCGGGGCTACAATGAGCAGTTCTTC
CASSLVLGQGLLRGYNEQFF
>TRBJ1-1|-|once|TRBV5-1
TGCGCCAGCAGCTTGAATCCTCTCGGGGAGAGGACTGAAGCTTTCTTT
CASSLNPLGERTEAFF
>TRBJ1-4|TRBD1|-|TRBV28
TGTGCCAGCATTCCCTCTGGACAGGGGGCTTATGAAAAACTGTTTTTT
CASIPSGQGAYEKLFF
>TRBJ2-3|TRBD2|-|TRBV7-9
TGTGCCAGCAGCCAGGGACTAGCGGGGAGCACAGATACGCAGTATTTT
CASSQGLAGSTDTQYF
>TRBJ1-5|-|-|TRBV2
TGTGCCAGCAGTCAGGGAGGGAGGAATCAGCCCCAGCATTTT
CASSQGGRNQPQHF
>TRBJ1-1|TRBD1|few|TRBV10-3
TGTGCCATCAGCTCGGGACAGGGGGCGCCGGGCACTGAAGCTTTCTTT
CAISSGQGAPGTEAFF
>TRBJ1-5|TRBD1|-|TRBV18
TGTGCCAGCTCACCAGGACAGGGGCAAGAGCCCCAGCATTTT
CASSPGQGQEPQHF
>TRBJ2-7|TRBD1|-|TRBV13
TGTGCCAGCAGCACCCGGACAGGAATGTCCTACGAGCAGTACTTC
CASSTRTGMSYEQYF
>TRBJ2-1|TRBD2|once|TRBV5-1
TGCGCCAGCAGCGCTCGGCTAGCGGGGTACAATGAGCAGTTCTTC
CASSARLAGYNEQFF
>TRBJ2-1|-|-|TRBV4-1
TGCGCCAGCAGCCAAGGTCCTATCAATTACAATGAGCAGTTCTTC
CASSQGPINYNEQFF
>TRBJ1-6|-|-|TRBV5-1
TGCGCCAGCAGCTTGTCCCAATATAATTCACCCCTCCACTTT
CASSLSQYNSPLHF
>TRBJ1-4|TRBD1|-|TRBV6-2/TRBV6-3
TGTGCCAGCAGTTACGGCGGGACAGAGGAAAAACTGTTTTTT
CASSYGGTEEKLFF
>TRBJ2-1|TRBD1|-|TRBV27
TGTGCCAGCAGTTTTGGGGTTAGGACACAGGGGGTCAATGAGCAGTTCTTC
CASSFGVRTQGVNEQFF
>TRBJ1-2|-|-|TRBV29-1
TGCAGCGTTGTCCTGTCCAACTATGGCTACACCTTC
CSVVLSNYGYTF
>TRBJ1-1|-|-|TRBV21-1
TGTGCCAGCAGCATACCGTACAGGGGGAATGAAGCTTTCTTT
CASSIPYRGNEAFF
>TRBJ2-1|-|-|TRBV29-1
TGCAGCGTTGGGACTGGGAACAATGAGCAGTTCTTC
CSVGTGNNEQFF
>TRBJ1-2|-|-|TRBV5-4
TGTGCCAGCAGCTTGTCGGGCAGGGGCGGCTATGGCTACACCTTC
CASSLSGRGGYGYTF
>TRBJ2-3|-|-|TRBV19
TGTGCCAGTAGTCAACTAGAAGCAGATACGCAGTATTTT
CASSQLEADTQYF
>TRBJ1-1|-|-|TRBV28
TGTGCCAGCAGTTTATTTGGGGCGATAACTGAAGCTTTCTTT
CASSLFGAITEAFF
>TRBJ1-2|TRBD1|-|TRBV5-4
TGTGCCAGCAGCCGTGGGGCCCCCCTGACAGGGGGACTAGAAGGCTACACCTTC
CASSRGAPLTGGLEGYTF
>TRBJ2-7|TRBD2|-|TRBV14
TGTGCCAGCAGCCCCCTTAGCGGGGGGTTTTACGAGCAGTACTTC
CASSPLSGGFYEQYF
>TRBJ2-2|TRBD1|-|TRBV7-9
TGTGCCAGCAGCTCCCCCACCGGGACAGGGTCAGACACCGGGGAGCTGTTTTTT
CASSSPTGTGSDTGELFF
>TRBJ1-2|-|-|TRBV6-5
TGTGCCAGCAGTTCCGGGAGTCCCTATGGCTACACCTTC
CASSSGSPYGYTF
>TRBJ1-4|-|-|TRBV18
TGTGCCAGCTCACCGAACAGGGTTCCTAATGAAAAACTGTTTTTT
CASSPNRVPNEKLFF
>TRBJ1-1|-|-|TRBV7-9
TGTGCCAGCAGCTCGGGGGGGCCGAACACTGAAGCTTTCTTT
CASSSGGPNTEAFF
>TRBJ1-6|TRBD1|-|TRBV28
TGTGCCAGCAGTCGTACCCAGATGGGACAGGGTGTTTCACCCCTCCACTTT
CASSRTQMGQGVSPLHF
>TRBJ1-5|-|-|TRBV18
TGTGCCAGCTCAGGCGGACCGGGAGATCAGCCCCAGCATTTT
CASSGGPGDQPQHF
>TRBJ1-1|-|-|TRBV7-8
TGTGCCAGCAGCTTAATTCAGGCTGCCACTGAAGCTTTCTTT
CASSLIQAATEAFF
>TRBJ2-3|-|once|TRBV7-2
TGTGCCAGCAGCCCCAGGCGGGGCGACCTCACAGATACGCAGTATTTT
CASSPRRGDLTDTQYF
>TRBJ2-1|TRBD2|-|TRBV19
TGTGCCAGTAGTCGGACTAGCAATGAGCAGTTCTTC
CASSRTSNEQFF
>TRBJ2-1|-|once|TRBV10-3
TGTGCCATCAGTGACCGGAGCTCCTACAATGAGCAGTTCTTC
CAISDRSSYNEQFF
>TRBJ1-5|TRBD1|-|TRBV7-2
TGTGCCAGCAGCCTGGGACAGGCATTACAGCCCCAGCATTTT
CASSLGQALQPQHF
>TRBJ1-2|-|once|TRBV3-1/TRBV3-2
TGTGCCAGCAGCCAAGTCGCGGTAGGGGTCGCTGGCTACACCTTC
CASSQVAVGVAGYTF
>TRBJ1-6|TRBD1|-|TRBV11-1
TGTGCCAGCAGCTTAAGACCGGGACAGCAAAATTCACCCCTCCACTTT
CASSLRPGQQNSPLHF
>TRBJ2-2|TRBD2|-|TRBV29-1
TGCAGCGTTGTGTCCGGGGGGGTAGTCCCCGGGGAGCTGTTTTTT
CSVVSGGVVPGELFF
>TRBJ1-1|-|-|TRBV6-5
TGTGCCAGCAGTTTAAGGGACATTAGGACTGAAGCTTTCTTT
CASSLRDIRTEAFF
>TRBJ1-1|-|few|TRBV5-1
TGCGCCAGCACCCCTTCCCAGACAAAGATGAACACTGAAGCTTTCTTT
CASTPSQTKMNTEAFF
>TRBJ1-3|-|-|TRBV5-5
TGTGCCAGCAGCTTGGGGCCGGGGTTGAACACCATATATTTT
CASSLGPGLNTIYF
>TRBJ2-7|-|-|TRBV4-1
TGCGCCAGCAGCCAAGCTGCAGGGCTTTGGGAGCAGTACTTC
CASSQAAGLWEQYF
>TRBJ1-5|TRBD1|-|TRBV6-6
TGTGCCAGCAGCCGAACAGGGGGCAATCAGCCCCAGCATTTT
CASSRTGGNQPQHF
>TRBJ2-7|-|-|TRBV5-4
TGTGCCAGCAGCTCACGACAGATCCCTTCCTACGAGCAGTACTTC
CASSSRQIPSYEQYF
>TRBJ2-1|TRBD2|-|TRBV25-1
TGTGCCAGCAGTGAATATGAGACTAGCGGGAATGAGCAGTTCTTC
CASSEYETSGNEQFF